These T cell receptor beta chains were read from a single sample in a study of blood T cell repertoires in COVID-19. Method: immunoSEQ multiplex PCR; TCRdb's copy keeps in-frame clones and lacks some. The sample has 85,000 to 110,000 clones, about 80% seen once. Sequenced material: peripheral blood. The source is a human donor in a cohort sampled during active COVID-19. Each CDR3 is given with its conserved first and last residue. A D gene is named only where the DNA matches it firmly. Rows give clone size only sometimes, using once, few, many, or a class for an expanded clone.

cdr3_nt cdr3_aa j_call d_call clone_size v_call
TGTGCCAGCAGGGGGCGGATTAACCGGGAGACCCAGTACTTC CASRGRINRETQYF TRBJ2-5 - - TRBV21-1
TGTGCCAGCAGCCAATTCGGGAACACTGAAGCTTTCTTT CASSQFGNTEAFF TRBJ1-1 - - TRBV3-1/TRBV3-2
TGTGCCAGCAGCTCTAGCGGGGGATATAGCACAGATACGCAGTATTTT CASSSSGGYSTDTQYF TRBJ2-3 TRBD2 - TRBV7-6
TGTGCCAGTAGTAGTACAGGGCGCTATGGCTACACCTTC CASSSTGRYGYTF TRBJ1-2 - - TRBV19
TGTGCCAGCAGCCCAACCGGGTCGAATTTCGGGGGGCAGTACTTC CASSPTGSNFGGQYF TRBJ2-7 - - TRBV3-1/TRBV3-2
TGCGCCAGCAGCTTGTCAGGGGAACGGGAGACCCAGTACTTC CASSLSGERETQYF TRBJ2-5 - - TRBV5-1
TGTGCCAGCAGCTTAAGCGGGGGTGCCTACGAGCAGTACTTC CASSLSGGAYEQYF TRBJ2-7 TRBD2 - TRBV11-3
TGTGCCAGCAGTGGCTCCGGGACTCGGTCTGAGCAGTTCTTC CASSGSGTRSEQFF TRBJ2-1 - once TRBV6-4
TGTGCCAGCAGTGCGGGGGGGGACTACAGGGGCTACACCTTC CASSAGGDYRGYTF TRBJ1-2 - - TRBV25-1
TGTGCCAGCAGCCCCGCCGGGACAGGTATGGATGAGCAGTTCTTC CASSPAGTGMDEQFF TRBJ2-1 TRBD1 - TRBV7-3
TGTGCCAGCAGCCCGATGGCAGGGGTTAATGAAAAACTGTTTTTT CASSPMAGVNEKLFF TRBJ1-4 - - TRBV7-2
TGTGCCAGCTCACCGTTACTAGCGGGGGGCTCTCGGAGAGAGACCCAGTACTTC CASSPLLAGGSRRETQYF TRBJ2-5 TRBD2 once TRBV18